This T cell receptor beta chain was sequenced during a study of blood T cell repertoires in COVID-19. At the level of the study: COVID-19 samples, acute and convalescent, were from the United States, Italy and Spain. In each case, the material was cDNA or gDNA derived from T cells, B-cell-depleted T cells, or PBMCs.

In the original processing: Reference gene primer amplification yielded estimated nucleated cell counts. TCRdb's table, derived via immunoSEQ multiplex PCR, lists solely in-frame clones and lacks some. That table gives V, J and clone size, and the DNA gave D and trimming. In the table there are about 220,000 clones, roughly 84% of which are singletons. The CDR3 runs to 16 residues. The V end was cut by 2 bases, the J end by 0 bases, with 11 bases between. Germline V CDR1 and CDR2: SEHNR, FQNEAQ (reference sequence). Input material: peripheral blood. This receptor was taken from a man in his fifties or sixties with active or convalescent COVID-19. V is TRBV7-9 and J is TRBJ1-3; D not certain. CDR3 sequence reads: CASSLLSRSSGNTIYF. DNA of the CDR3: TGTGCCAGCAGCTTATTATCTCGTTCCTCTGGAAACACCATATATTTT.